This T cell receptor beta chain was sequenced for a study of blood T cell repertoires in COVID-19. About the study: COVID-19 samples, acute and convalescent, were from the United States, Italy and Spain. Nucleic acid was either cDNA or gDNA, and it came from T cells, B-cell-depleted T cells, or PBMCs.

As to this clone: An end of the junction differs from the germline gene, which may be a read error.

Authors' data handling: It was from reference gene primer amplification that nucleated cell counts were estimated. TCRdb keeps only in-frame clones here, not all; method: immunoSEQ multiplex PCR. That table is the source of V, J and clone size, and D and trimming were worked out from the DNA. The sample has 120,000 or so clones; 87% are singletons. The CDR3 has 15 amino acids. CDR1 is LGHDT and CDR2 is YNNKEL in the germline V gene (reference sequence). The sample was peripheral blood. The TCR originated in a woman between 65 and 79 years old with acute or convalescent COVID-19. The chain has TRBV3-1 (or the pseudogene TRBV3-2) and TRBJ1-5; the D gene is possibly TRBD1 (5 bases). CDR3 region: CASSQGGGNHQPQHF. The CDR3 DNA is TGTGCCAGCAGTCAAGGTGGGGGGAATCATCAGCCCCAGCATTTT.